The next 9 T cell receptor beta chains were all read from a single sample in a study of spatial heterogeneity in lung cancer. One entry per CDR3 protein results from TCRdb running MiXCR on the 5' RACE reads. Of roughly 110,000 distinct CDR3 sequences in the sample, 11% were seen once. Time point defined: blood at routine non-recurrence follow-up after resection. The sequences come from PBMCs, collected at follow-up. The receptors stem from a female donor with early-stage non-small cell lung cancer.

This clonotype was detected many times. V is TRBV10-2 and J is TRBJ1-1; 10 nucleotides align to TRBD1. The V gene end was trimmed by 4 bases and the J gene end by 5 bases; junction bases not matched to a gene: 4. CDR1 is WSHSY and CDR2 is SAAADI in the germline V gene. The CDR3 covers 14 residues. The CDR3: CASSGQGASTEAFF. CDR3 in DNA: TGCGCCAGCAGTGGACAGGGGGCTAGTACTGAAGCTTTCTTT.

This clonotype was picked up a small number of times. The chain combines TRBV11-2 with TRBJ2-7; D not certain. This CDR3 is 13 amino acids long. Deletions cut 5 bases from V and 0 bases from J, with 8 bases between. CDR1 is SGHAT, CDR2 FQNNGV, per germline. The CDR3 sequence is CASSRTSSYEQYV. As DNA, the CDR3 is TGTGCCAGCAGCCGAACAAGCTCCTACGAGCAGTACGTC.

This clonotype was found many times. This sequence joins TRBV11-2 and TRBJ2-2; D is ambiguous. Trimming shortened V by 4 bases and J by 0 bases, and 15 bases separated the two germline ends. The CDR3 is 17 residues long. CDR1 and CDR2 (germline): SGHAT, FQNNGV. The CDR3 sequence: CASSSRPGSSNTGELFF. Written as DNA, the CDR3 is TGTGCCAGCAGCTCCCGCCCTGGAAGTTCGAACACCGGGGAGCTGTTTTTT.

V usage is TRBV16 and J usage is TRBJ2-3; no reliable D call. The V gene's germline CDR1 is KGHSY and CDR2 FQNENV. V lost 0 bases and J lost 6, with 4 bases in between. The CDR3 sequence is 12 residues long. The chain's CDR3 is CASSQSADTQYF. Here the CDR3 DNA reads TGTGCCAGCAGCCAATCGGCGGATACGCAGTATTTT.

The chain carries TRBV5-5 and TRBJ2-1; TRBD2 agrees at 9 bases. The length of the CDR3 is 15 residues. With V trimmed by 0 bases and J by 6 bases, 4 bases remained unmatched. Germline V lookup: CDR1 SGHKS, CDR2 YYEKEE (reference sequence). Written as DNA, the CDR3 is TGTGCCAGCAGCTTGGTACCTAGCGGGACCAATGAGCAGTTCTTC. This gives the protein CASSLVPSGTNEQFF. Drawing the rest from reference TRBV5-5 and TRBJ2-1, the complete variable domain is DAGVTQSPTHLIKTRGQQVTLRCSPISGHKSVSWYQQVLGQGPQFIFQYYEKEERGRGNFPDRFSARQFPNYSSELNVNALLLGDSALYLCASSLVPSGTNEQFFGPGTRLTVL.

Only a few counts were recorded for this clonotype. The chain has TRBV7-2 and TRBJ2-5, with D tentatively TRBD2 (6 bases). Germline lookup yields CDR1 SGHTA and CDR2 FQGNSA. The CDR3 sequence is 13 residues long. The V end was cut by 3 bases, the J end by 2 bases, with 7 bases between. The CDR3 DNA reads TGTGCCAGCAGCTTTGCGGGACAAGAGACCCAGTACTTC. This codes for CASSFAGQETQYF.

The chain carries TRBV14 and TRBJ2-1, with D tentatively TRBD1 (6 bases). The V and J ends lost 3 bases and 1 base respectively, with 10 bases between them. The CDR3 spans 15 residues. The germline CDR1 and CDR2 sequences are SGHDN and FVKESK. Written as DNA, the CDR3 is TGTGCCAGCAGCCACATAGACAGGTCCTACAATGAGCAGTTCTTC. This sequence encodes CASSHIDRSYNEQFF.

J is TRBJ1-2 and V is TRBV10-3, with 8 positions matching TRBD1. The germline gives CDR1 ENHRY, CDR2 SYGVKD. Trimming removed 3 bases from V and 4 bases from J; junction bases left unmatched: 1. The length of the CDR3 is 13 residues. The CDR3 DNA sequence: TGTGCCATCAGTGACAGGGGGCCCTATGGCTACACCTTC. Translation gives CAISDRGPYGYTF.

This clonotype was counted at least ten times. V and J are TRBV12-3 or TRBV12-4 and TRBJ2-4; D might be TRBD1 (5 bases). The length of the CDR3 is 13 residues. Trimming cost V 5 bases and J 2 bases, with 7 bases left between them. This CDR3 reads CASSLGPKNIQYF. CDR3 nucleotide sequence: TGTGCCAGCAGTCTGGGGCCCAAAAACATTCAGTACTTC.